Listed below are T cell receptor beta chains from one sample, sequenced in a study of blood T cell repertoires in COVID-19. Only in-frame clones appear in the TCRdb table, and some are missing; sequencing was by immunoSEQ multiplex PCR. The table records under 300,000 clones, 70% to 90% of them present only once. The sequenced material came from peripheral blood. Receptor source: a woman between 65 and 79 years old with active or convalescent COVID-19. CDR3s include the opening cysteine and the closing phenylalanine or tryptophan. D genes are given only for firm matches. Size values are once, few and many counts, or a class for expanded clones, and some rows have none.

cdr3_aa,cdr3_nt,d_call,clone_size,cdr3_length,j_call,v_call
CASRVAGEAFF,TGTGCCAGCAGAGTCGCCGGTGAAGCTTTCTTT,NA,NA,11,TRBJ1-1,TRBV12-3/TRBV12-4
CASSPTTGGQPQHF,TGTGCCAGCTCACCAACTACGGGGGGTCAGCCCCAGCATTTT,NA,NA,14,TRBJ1-5,TRBV18
CASSSRMRTEAFF,TGTGCCAGCAGCTCCAGGATGCGCACTGAAGCTTTCTTT,NA,NA,13,TRBJ1-1,TRBV7-9
CASSLRTATNEKLFF,TGTGCCAGCAGCTTGAGAACCGCAACTAATGAAAAACTGTTTTTT,NA,NA,15,TRBJ1-4,TRBV7-6
CAILERGGSEQYF,TGTGCCATCCTTGAGCGGGGGGGCAGTGAGCAGTACTTC,TRBD2,NA,13,TRBJ2-7,TRBV10-3
CASSPATRGAFF,TGTGCCAGCAGCCCCGCTACCCGGGGAGCTTTCTTT,NA,NA,12,TRBJ1-1,TRBV7-2
CASSIRPGGVEAGELFF,TGTGCCAGCAGCATACGACCGGGGGGAGTTGAGGCGGGGGAGCTGTTTTTT,TRBD2,NA,17,TRBJ2-2,TRBV7-6
CASSAYGTGRNQPQHF,TGTGCCAGCAGCGCATACGGGACAGGGCGCAATCAGCCCCAGCATTTT,TRBD1,once,16,TRBJ1-5,TRBV11-2
CAIGRDNNQPQHF,TGTGCCATCGGACGGGACAACAATCAGCCCCAGCATTTT,NA,NA,13,TRBJ1-5,TRBV19
CASSLGTGEAFF,TGCGCCAGCAGCTTAGGGACTGGTGAAGCTTTCTTT,NA,NA,12,TRBJ1-1,TRBV5-1
CASGLVSGTQYF,TGTGCTAGTGGTTTAGTCTCCGGGACCCAGTACTTC,NA,NA,12,TRBJ2-5,TRBV12-5
CASSRTYNSPLHF,TGTGCCAGCAGCCGTACTTATAATTCACCCCTCCACTTT,NA,NA,13,TRBJ1-6,TRBV5-6
CASSYRQGTEAFF,TGTGCCAGCAGCTACCGACAGGGGACTGAAGCTTTCTTT,TRBD1,NA,13,TRBJ1-1,TRBV7-2
CASKVGSYTEAFF,TGTGCCAGCAAGGTGGGCAGCTACACTGAAGCTTTCTTT,NA,NA,13,TRBJ1-1,TRBV6-5
CASSFKGTEAFF,TGTGCCAGCAGCTTCAAGGGGACTGAAGCTTTCTTT,NA,once,12,TRBJ1-1,TRBV7-2
CATSDPRLGLGYGYTF,TGTGCCACCAGTGATCCTAGGTTGGGGCTAGGCTATGGCTACACCTTC,NA,NA,16,TRBJ1-2,TRBV24-1
CASARQGITGELFF,TGTGCCAGTGCCAGACAGGGGATCACCGGGGAGCTGTTTTTT,TRBD1,NA,14,TRBJ2-2,TRBV19
CAWSVRQSSTDTQYF,TGTGCCTGGAGTGTAAGACAGTCGAGCACAGATACGCAGTATTTT,NA,NA,15,TRBJ2-3,TRBV30
CASSPFRDRPNYGYTF,TGTGCCAGCTCACCTTTCAGGGATAGACCCAACTATGGCTACACCTTC,NA,NA,16,TRBJ1-2,TRBV18
CSVEDLERDLQETQYF,TGCAGCGTTGAAGATCTTGAGCGAGACCTACAAGAGACCCAGTACTTC,NA,NA,16,TRBJ2-5,TRBV29-1
CASTLRGGVYEQYF,TGTGCCAGCACCCTGAGAGGGGGAGTCTACGAGCAGTACTTC,NA,NA,14,TRBJ2-7,TRBV6-7
CASSLGVTRPYEQYF,TGTGCCAGCAGCTTGGGGGTGACAAGACCCTACGAGCAGTACTTC,NA,NA,15,TRBJ2-7,TRBV5-5
CASSLPVAGSGEKLFF,TGTGCCAGCAGCCTACCGGTGGCCGGTAGCGGTGAAAAACTGTTTTTT,NA,NA,16,TRBJ1-4,TRBV6-2/TRBV6-3
CASSEARVGNTIYF,TGTGCCAGCAGTGAAGCGCGGGTAGGAAACACCATATATTTT,NA,once,14,TRBJ1-3,TRBV2
CASTERGTYGYTF,TGTGCCAGCACCGAGCGGGGTACCTATGGCTACACCTTC,NA,NA,13,TRBJ1-2,TRBV6-5
CASSLQGGQSPLHF,TGTGCCAGCAGCTTACAGGGAGGCCAATCACCCCTCCACTTT,NA,NA,14,TRBJ1-6,TRBV7-2
CASMQGSHEQYF,TGTGCCAGCATGCAGGGCTCTCACGAGCAGTACTTC,NA,NA,12,TRBJ2-7,TRBV12-3/TRBV12-4
CASSPFTGENTEAFF,TGTGCCAGCAGCCCTTTTACAGGGGAGAACACTGAAGCTTTCTTT,TRBD1,few,15,TRBJ1-1,TRBV2
CASSPSPNEQFF,TGTGCCAGCTCACCCTCCCCCAATGAGCAGTTCTTC,NA,NA,12,TRBJ2-1,TRBV18
CASSDQGVYTGELFF,TGTGCCAGCAGCGACCAGGGGGTATACACCGGGGAGCTGTTTTTT,TRBD1,NA,15,TRBJ2-2,TRBV9
CASRGGQGGIYEQYF,TGTGCCAGCAGGGGAGGACAGGGGGGGATCTACGAGCAGTACTTC,TRBD1,NA,15,TRBJ2-7,TRBV27
CASSTLPGTGATGANVLTF,TGTGCCAGTAGTACCCTCCCTGGGACAGGGGCTACTGGGGCCAACGTCCTGACTTTC,TRBD1,NA,19,TRBJ2-6,TRBV19
CASSIRPGGNTIYF,TGTGCCAGTAGTATCCGGCCGGGTGGAAACACCATATATTTT,NA,NA,14,TRBJ1-3,TRBV19
CASSPGVAYEQYF,TGCGCCAGCAGCCCAGGGGTGGCTTACGAGCAGTACTTC,NA,NA,13,TRBJ2-7,TRBV10-1
CASSQAGRVALSYNSPLHF,TGCGCCAGCAGCCAAGCTGGGAGGGTTGCCCTCTCCTATAATTCACCCCTCCACTTT,NA,NA,19,TRBJ1-6,TRBV4-1
CASRVVADGYTF,TGTGCCAGCAGGGTAGTGGCGGATGGCTACACCTTC,NA,NA,12,TRBJ1-2,TRBV6-5
CSVRQGLDTGELFF,TGCAGCGTTAGACAGGGGTTGGACACCGGGGAGCTGTTTTTT,TRBD1,NA,14,TRBJ2-2,TRBV29-1
CASSNRDRAEINTGELFF,TGTGCCAGTAGTAACCGGGACAGGGCTGAGATAAACACCGGGGAGCTGTTTTTT,TRBD1,NA,18,TRBJ2-2,TRBV19
CASSKQRGANYNEQFF,TGTGCCAGCAGCAAGCAGCGGGGGGCTAACTACAATGAGCAGTTCTTC,TRBD2,NA,16,TRBJ2-1,TRBV9
CASSPLDRGGYGYTF,TGTGCCAGCAGCCCGCTTGACAGGGGTGGCTATGGCTACACCTTC,TRBD1,once,15,TRBJ1-2,TRBV14
CATRTSLNTGELFF,TGTGCCACCCGGACTAGCTTAAACACCGGGGAGCTGTTTTTT,TRBD2,NA,14,TRBJ2-2,TRBV24-1
CASMKGAALREQYF,TGTGCCAGCATGAAAGGGGCAGCCTTACGGGAGCAGTACTTC,NA,NA,14,TRBJ2-7,TRBV6-5
CATSDPGGERGLGTEQFF,TGTGCCACCAGTGATCCGGGGGGGGAGCGGGGCTTGGGGACTGAGCAGTTCTTC,TRBD2,NA,18,TRBJ2-1,TRBV24-1
CASSRSRGNEQFF,TGTGCCAGCAGCCGATCCAGGGGCAATGAGCAGTTCTTC,NA,NA,13,TRBJ2-1,TRBV3-1/TRBV3-2
CASSLPGLNQPQHF,TGTGCCAGCAGCTTGCCGGGACTTAATCAGCCCCAGCATTTT,NA,NA,14,TRBJ1-5,TRBV7-9
CASSPGGLSMYF,TGTGCCAGCTCACCAGGGGGCTTAAGTATGTATTTT,NA,NA,12,TRBJ2-3,TRBV18
CASSFRGSAEAFF,TGTGCCAGCAGCTTCCGGGGGTCCGCTGAAGCTTTCTTT,NA,NA,13,TRBJ1-1,TRBV11-3
CASSQESVDRGFEKLFF,TGCGCCAGCAGCCAAGAGTCGGTGGACAGGGGGTTTGAAAAACTGTTTTTT,TRBD1,NA,17,TRBJ1-4,TRBV4-3
CASSVHQTGVTQSEQFF,TGTGCCAGCAGCGTCCATCAAACAGGGGTTACACAGAGTGAGCAGTTCTTC,TRBD1,NA,17,TRBJ2-1,TRBV9
CASSLSGGGGGTEAFF,TGTGCCAGCAGCTTAAGCGGGGGGGGTGGAGGCACTGAAGCTTTCTTT,NA,NA,16,TRBJ1-1,TRBV7-2
CASSLLGLYEQYF,TGCGCCAGCAGCTTACTAGGACTCTACGAGCAGTACTTC,NA,few,13,TRBJ2-7,TRBV5-1
CASSAGLETQYF,TGTGCCAGCAGCGCAGGGTTGGAGACCCAGTACTTC,NA,NA,12,TRBJ2-5,TRBV11-2
CASSQDSGEGELFF,TGCGCCAGCAGCCAAGATAGCGGTGAGGGGGAGCTGTTTTTT,NA,few,14,TRBJ2-2,TRBV4-3
CSVEAGGLRAFF,TGCAGCGTTGAAGCCGGGGGGCTCAGAGCTTTCTTT,NA,NA,12,TRBJ1-1,TRBV29-1
CASRLLNYEQYF,TGTGCCAGCAGGCTACTAAACTACGAGCAGTACTTC,NA,NA,12,TRBJ2-7,TRBV12-3/TRBV12-4
CASSSSGEAHEQYF,TGTGCCAGCAGCTCGAGCGGGGAGGCGCACGAGCAGTACTTC,TRBD2,NA,14,TRBJ2-7,TRBV7-9
CASSLVPGQGDSPLHF,TGTGCCAGCAGCTTAGTTCCGGGACAGGGGGATTCACCCCTCCACTTT,TRBD1,NA,16,TRBJ1-6,TRBV7-2